This T cell receptor beta chain was sequenced in a study of T cells in Graves' hyperthyroidism and ophthalmopathy. Broader study findings: Ophthalmopathy was model-predicted a median around 6.7 months pre-onset. Using 13 V-J features, a model discriminated ophthalmopathy from stable hyperthyroidism.

Fresh peripheral blood, approximately 9.7 ml, was the source of the PBMCs. This clonotype was counted ten times or more. Antigen: not known. There were TCR beta CDR3 regions amplified from RNA transcripts. TCR CDR3 underwent first-round RT-PCR with the HTBI primer set. TCRdb reanalysed the multiplex PCR reads using MiXCR and keeps one entry per CDR3 protein. The repertoire holds 480,000 or so distinct CDR3 sequences, with under 15% as singletons. V dropped 5 bases and J dropped 8 bases, with 21 bases sitting between them. The CDR3 runs 15 residues. Germline V gene lookup returns CDR1 SNHLY and CDR2 FYNNEI.

The sequence derives from a woman aged 18-29 years with Graves' hyperthyroidism. The chain uses TRBV2 and TRBJ1-2; the D is unclear. Sequencing used blood. The CDR3 spells CASSLEEGRAWGYTF. Here the CDR3 DNA reads TGTGCCAGCAGTCTCGAGGAGGGAAGAGCTTGGGGCTACACCTTC.